This T cell receptor (beta chain) was profiled in a study of blood T cells in healthy people across ages. This clonotype came up a few times. For the second PCR, which ran for roughly 6 to 12 cycles, a sample-barcoded 5' primer and a J-beta primer mix were used. TCRdb ran MiXCR on the 5' RACE reads and lists one entry per CDR3 protein. The sample includes about 1.6 million distinct CDR3 sequences, around 35% of them seen just once. The J segment lost 4 bases and the V segment lost 4 bases, leaving 7 bases of the junction unmatched. There are 15 residues in the CDR3. Germline CDR1 SGHKS, CDR2 YYEKEE (reference sequence).

Specimen: blood. The receptor comes from a woman in her twenties or thirties in good health. The V and J genes are TRBV5-5 and TRBJ1-2; TRBD1 matches at 10 bases. Here the CDR3 reads CASSHDRGLGYGYTF. CDR3 DNA: TGTGCCAGCAGCCACGACAGGGGGCTAGGCTATGGCTACACCTTC.